This passage covers 9 T cell receptor beta chains from one sample sequenced in a study of CD8 T cells in Susac syndrome. RNA, at about 0.45 to 1 ug, was reverse transcribed with random hexamers. A single record per CDR3 protein comes from TCRdb applying MiXCR to the immunoSEQ multiplex PCR reads. This table holds about 100,000 distinct CDR3 sequences, 85% to 95% found once. Sequences were obtained from CD8+ T cells from PBMCs. These receptors were collected from a human donor in good health.

J is TRBJ2-2 and V is TRBV29-1, with TRBD2 matching over 13 bases. V was pared by 3 bases and J by 4 bases, with 5 bases of the junction left unmatched. Germline CDR1 and CDR2: SQVTM and ANQGSEA. This CDR3 spans 16 amino acids. The CDR3 here is CSVELGLAGSTGELFF. DNA of the CDR3: TGCAGCGTTGAGTTGGGACTAGCGGGGAGCACCGGGGAGCTGTTTTTT.

The chain links TRBV3-1 to TRBJ2-5; tentative D call: TRBD2 (5 bases). In germline, CDR1 is LGHDT, CDR2 YNNKEL (reference sequence). The CDR3 is made up of 13 amino acids. Trimming cost V 1 base and J 5 bases, with 8 bases left between them. CDR3 DNA sequence: TGTGCCAGCAGCCAAGCGGGCGGGGAGACCCAGTACTTC. It yields the protein CASSQAGGETQYF.

The J gene is TRBJ2-1, the V gene TRBV29-1; D may correspond to TRBD1 or TRBD2 (5 bases each). V lost 4 bases to trimming and J lost 0 bases, with 10 bases between them. Germline CDR1 is SQVTM and CDR2 is ANQGSEA. CDR3 length: 14 amino acids. In DNA, the CDR3 is TGCAGCGTTGGGGGGACGGTCTCCTACAATGAGCAGTTCTTC. This translates into CSVGGTVSYNEQFF.

J is TRBJ2-7 and V is TRBV2, with D hard to call. Germline values: CDR1 SNHLY, CDR2 FYNNEI. The CDR3 totals 12 residues. V was pared by 3 bases and J by 3 bases, with 6 bases between. Written as DNA, the CDR3 is TGTGCCAGCAGTGAGGCTATCTACGAGCAGTACTTC. Its translation: CASSEAIYEQYF.

The J gene is TRBJ1-1, the V gene TRBV20-1, with D possibly matching TRBD1 (5 bases). V shed 5 bases and J shed 1 base, with 11 bases lying between them. Per germline, CDR1 DFQATT and CDR2 SNEGSKA (reference sequence). This CDR3 spans 13 amino acids. The CDR3 loop is CSARGVRNTEAFF. The CDR3 DNA reads TGCAGTGCTCGGGGGGTGAGGAACACTGAAGCTTTCTTT.

This chain joins TRBV5-1 and TRBJ2-5, with D possibly TRBD1 on 5 matching bases. V lost 5 bases, J lost 6 bases, and 14 bases lay in between. CDR1 and CDR2 (germline): SGHRS, YFSETQ. This CDR3 contains 13 residues. CDR3 protein: CASRFDSTQTQYF. The CDR3 DNA reads TGCGCCAGCAGGTTCGACAGCACTCAGACCCAGTACTTC.

The chain uses TRBV9 and TRBJ2-7; possible D gene TRBD1, 6 bases. Looked up from germline, CDR1 is SGDLS and CDR2 is YYNGEE. The ends were cut back, 0 bases at V and 0 bases at J, with 10 bases in the middle. The CDR3 spans 15 residues. The CDR3 reads CASSVVADSSYEQYF. CDR3 nucleotide sequence: TGTGCCAGCAGCGTAGTGGCGGACAGCTCCTACGAGCAGTACTTC.

The chain joins TRBV7-8 to TRBJ2-7; tentative D call: TRBD1 (5 bases). Between the trimmed V and J ends, which lost 5 bases and 5 bases, there was a span of 7 bases. This CDR3 spans 11 amino acids. Per the germline V gene, CDR1 is SGHVS and CDR2 is FQNEAQ. The CDR3 nucleotides are TGTGCCAGCAGCACGACAGACGAGCAGTACTTC. Translated, it gives CASSTTDEQYF.

This chain joins TRBV10-2 and TRBJ2-1; maybe TRBD2 (5 bases). CDR3 size: 12 residues. CDR1 is WSHSY and CDR2 is SAAADI in the germline V gene. V was pared by 6 bases and J by 5 bases, with 8 bases between. Here the CDR3 reads CASRASNNEQFF. The CDR3 nucleotides are TGCGCCAGCAGGGCTAGCAACAATGAGCAGTTCTTC.